This T cell receptor beta chain was obtained from a study of control samples from healthy donors and cancer patients. Profiling relied on immunoSEQ multiplex PCR, and the TCRdb table lists in-frame clones only, not all of them. There are around 110,000 clones in the sample; 80% to 90% occur only once, and approximately 1.1% lies in the top ten. This clone occurred once. The V end lost 1 base, the J end lost 7 bases, and 21 bases lay between the germline ends. Per germline, CDR1 SEHNR and CDR2 FQNEAQ (reference sequence). CDR3 length: 17 amino acids. The chain employs TRBV7-9 and TRBJ2-3; perhaps TRBD2 as D (6 bases). The source of this sequence is a woman aged 45-60 years with colorectal cancer. Sequenced input: PBMCs. CDR3 DNA: TGTGCCAGCAGCTTAGGTCGTCTTGGCGGGGCCAGGAATACGCAGTATTTT. Amino acid sequence: CASSLGRLGGARNTQYF.